This T cell receptor beta chain was recorded in a study of CD8+ T cells in alopecia areata. Study-level information: The share of scalp area affected provided the severity score for treated patients. The study, taken as a whole, reports: Lesional scalp displayed greater clonality than normal scalp, most notably in alopecia totalis/universalis. Whether baseline CD8+ expansion is linked to response remains uncertain, given a single nonresponder. Scalp clonality and expanded CD8+ clones among the top 100 were significantly decreased by tofacitinib.

Note on this clone: The target antigen is unknown.

This sample's treatment: oral pan-JAK inhibitor, 5-10 mg twice daily. It was cDNA, reverse transcribed from extracted RNA, that served as the sequencing template. Sequencing used immunoSEQ multiplex PCR; TCRdb keeps in-frame clones, though not all of them. The table shows about 250,000 clones, with 60% occurring only once. Trimming removed 5 bases from V and 3 bases from J, with 16 bases in between. CDR3 length: 14 residues. CDR1 is SQVTM, CDR2 ANQGSEA, per germline. This chain uses TRBV29-1 with TRBJ1-2; a possible D gene is TRBD1 (6 bases). Material: CD4+ T cells sorted from blood, obtained around week 53, from a patient treated with tofacitinib. This sequence originates from a human donor with alopecia areata. Here the CDR3 reads CSVLGQQGDYGYTF. In nucleotides, the CDR3 is TGCAGCGTTCTGGGGCAACAGGGTGACTATGGCTACACCTTC.